The 32 T cell receptor beta chains listed next were all sequenced from one sample in a study of CD8+ T cells in alopecia areata. Treatment specified: oral pan-JAK inhibitor, 5-10 mg twice daily. Sequencing templates came from extracted RNA that was reverse transcribed into cDNA. TCRdb's table, derived via immunoSEQ multiplex PCR, lists solely in-frame clones and lacks some. The sample has hundreds of thousands of clones, roughly 60% seen once. The sample consisted of CD4+ T cells sorted from blood, taken around week 52, from a patient treated with tofacitinib. All receptors come from a human donor with alopecia areata.

CDR3 sequence: CASRGDRGQGSEQFF. The CDR3 DNA sequence: TGTGCCAGCAGGGGAGATCGAGGGCAGGGCAGTGAGCAGTTCTTC. The chain couples TRBV2 to TRBJ2-1; D tentatively fits TRBD1 or TRBD2 (5 bases each). Germline CDR1 and CDR2: SNHLY and FYNNEI. Trimming removed 6 bases at V and 9 bases at J, with 21 bases between. This CDR3 contains 15 residues.

The chain carries TRBV30 and TRBJ1-3; D remains unclear. The CDR3 spans 13 residues. The V gene's germline CDR1 is GTSNPN and CDR2 SVGIG (reference sequence). The V end lost 0 bases, the J end lost 4 bases, and 7 bases lay between the germline ends. As DNA, the CDR3 is TGTGCCTGGAGTGTAATCAACGGAAACACCATATATTTT. Amino acids: CAWSVINGNTIYF.

This clone was seen just once. The genes are TRBV29-1 and TRBJ1-2; maybe TRBD1 (6 bases). This CDR3 is 13 amino acids long. The V end was cut by 3 bases, the J end by 6 bases, with 14 bases between. The germline V gene has CDR1 SQVTM and CDR2 ANQGSEA. The CDR3 loop reads CSVDQGTKNGYTF. The CDR3 DNA reads as TGCAGCGTTGACCAGGGGACCAAGAATGGCTACACCTTC.

This clone has more than one count but fewer than ten. The rearrangement joins TRBV5-6 to TRBJ2-5, with TRBD1 as a possible D gene (5 bases). V lost 4 bases and J lost 3, with 10 bases in between. Germline V lookup: CDR1 SGHDT, CDR2 YYEEEE. The length of the CDR3 is 13 residues. This chain's CDR3 is CASSDGHKETQYF. The CDR3 nucleotides read TGTGCCAGCAGCGACGGACATAAAGAGACCCAGTACTTC.

To note about this clone: Other nucleotide sequences from this sample produce the same CDR3. V is TRBV29-1 and J is TRBJ2-5; the D is unclear. CDR1 and CDR2 from the germline V gene are SQVTM and ANQGSEA. This CDR3 spans 11 amino acids. V lost 3 bases and J 5 bases, leaving 7 bases between the germline ends. The CDR3: CSVDPWETQYF. CDR3 DNA: TGCAGCGTTGACCCCTGGGAGACCCAGTACTTC.

The J gene is TRBJ2-7, the V gene TRBV2; TRBD1 matches at 7 bases. V gave up 6 bases and J gave up 2 bases; unmatched junction bases: 4. CDR3 length: 13 amino acids. Per the germline V gene, CDR1 is SNHLY and CDR2 is FYNNEI. The CDR3 spells CASRTGTTYEQYF. The CDR3 nucleotides read TGTGCCAGCAGGACAGGGACCACCTACGAGCAGTACTTC.

This chain joins TRBV7-2 and TRBJ2-5, with TRBD2 matching over 13 bases. CDR1 is SGHTA and CDR2 is FQGNSA in the germline V gene. V shed 3 bases and J 7 bases; nucleotides not matched to a gene: 8. The CDR3 contains 16 residues. The CDR3 DNA reads as TGTGCCAGCAGCTTCCCTCGGACTAGCGGGGGAGGGACCCAGTACTTC. Translating it yields CASSFPRTSGGGTQYF.

The chain links TRBV6-5 to TRBJ2-6; a possible D gene is TRBD2 (6 bases). V gave up 7 bases and J gave up 4 bases, with 11 bases separating them. The CDR3 has 14 amino acids. CDR1 and CDR2 from the germline V gene are MNHEY and SVGAGI. The CDR3 DNA sequence: TGTGCCAGCACCGGCGGGGCCGGGGCCAACGTCCTGACTTTC. Protein sequence: CASTGGAGANVLTF.

This clone was recorded a few times. The genes are TRBV4-3 and TRBJ2-1; 7 nucleotides match TRBD1. V shed 3 bases, J shed 0 bases, and the junction held 17 bases outside the gene matches. This CDR3 is built from 20 residues. Looked up from germline, CDR1 is LGHNA and CDR2 is YSLEER. The CDR3 sequence is CASSQGAGTDKRSSYNEQFF. CDR3 sequence (DNA): TGCGCCAGCAGCCAGGGGGCCGGGACAGATAAAAGGAGCTCCTACAATGAGCAGTTCTTC.

The chain employs TRBV5-1 and TRBJ2-7, with 10 bases aligning to TRBD2. The germline V gene encodes CDR1 SGHRS and CDR2 YFSETQ. The CDR3 runs 14 residues. Unmatched junction bases numbered 1, after V lost 2 bases and J lost 2 bases. As DNA, the CDR3 is TGCGCCAGCAGCTTCGGACTAGCGGCCTACGAGCAGTACTTC. It codes for CASSFGLAAYEQYF.

In this sample, this clone turned up a few times. J is TRBJ2-1 and V is TRBV29-1; 8 bases match TRBD1. This CDR3 comprises 14 residues. V lost 4 bases, J lost 3 bases, and 5 bases stayed unmatched. Germline V gene lookup returns CDR1 SQVTM and CDR2 ANQGSEA. DNA for the CDR3: TGCAGCGTTGTTGGGGGGACAGGCTACAATGAGCAGTTCTTC. Protein: CSVVGGTGYNEQFF.

The chain recombines TRBV19 with TRBJ1-5; no clear D gene. V lost 10 bases to trimming and J lost 3 bases, with 16 bases between them. This CDR3 region has 14 residues. CDR1 LNHDA and CDR2 SQIVND come from the germline V gene (reference sequence). In DNA form, the CDR3 reads TGTGCCACCTCGCCCCGGCAGGACAATCAGCCCCAGCATTTT. Translation gives CATSPRQDNQPQHF.

The J gene is TRBJ1-6, the V gene TRBV7-9; 10 bases agree with TRBD1. After removal of 6 bases from V and 1 base from J, the junction contained 12 bases not matched to a gene. The CDR3 extends over 19 amino acids. Germline loops: CDR1 SEHNR, CDR2 FQNEAQ (reference sequence). CDR3 residues: CASSLQRQGASSYNSPLHF. The CDR3 coding sequence is TGTGCCAGCAGTCTACAACGACAGGGGGCGAGTTCCTATAATTCACCCCTCCACTTT.

This clone has a handful of counts. V and J are TRBV4-2 and TRBJ1-5; tentative D call: TRBD1 (6 bases). Germline V gene sequence: CDR1 LGHNA, CDR2 YNFKEQ. The ends were cut back, 0 bases at V and 5 bases at J, with 11 bases in the middle. This CDR3 contains 15 residues. The DNA for the CDR3 is TGTGCCAGCAGCCAAGAATGGGACATCGATCAGCCCCAGCATTTT. It yields the protein CASSQEWDIDQPQHF.

The rearrangement links TRBV18 to TRBJ2-2; D is unclear. CDR3 size: 16 residues. Germline CDR1 reads KGHSH; CDR2 reads LQKENI. V dropped 1 base and J dropped 0 bases, with 9 bases sitting between them. The CDR3 DNA reads TGTGCCAGCTCACCACAGCTGTTCGCGAACACCGGGGAGCTGTTTTTT. Its protein is CASSPQLFANTGELFF.

The rearrangement uses TRBV29-1 and TRBJ2-1; no reliable D call. The V gene lost 7 bases and the J gene lost 0 bases, with 16 bases spanning the gap. CDR3 length: 15 amino acids. Germline CDR1 SQVTM, CDR2 ANQGSEA. CDR3 DNA sequence: TGCAGCGGCCTGGCGTTCGGAGACTCCTACAATGAGCAGTTCTTC. It specifies CSGLAFGDSYNEQFF.

This clone was seen a handful of times. V gene TRBV29-1 combines with J gene TRBJ1-1; 7 bases are shared with TRBD1. The CDR3 runs 14 residues. Trimming removed 6 bases from V and 4 bases from J; junction bases left unmatched: 11. Germline CDR1 is SQVTM and CDR2 is ANQGSEA. The CDR3 is CSVSKRQGGTEAFF. For the CDR3, the DNA is TGCAGCGTCTCAAAGCGACAGGGCGGCACTGAAGCTTTCTTT.

The V gene is TRBV27, the J gene TRBJ1-2, with TRBD1 as a possible D gene (6 bases). The length of the CDR3 is 13 residues. Deletions cut 7 bases from V and 0 bases from J, with 9 bases between. CDR1 is MNHEY, CDR2 SMNVEV, per germline (reference sequence). CDR3 residues: CASKGGANYGYTF. The DNA for the CDR3 is TGTGCCAGCAAAGGGGGGGCTAACTATGGCTACACCTTC.

The chain uses TRBV29-1 and TRBJ2-3; no clear D gene. Trimming left V 0 bases short and J 4 bases short, with 5 bases between. Germline-derived CDR1 and CDR2 are SQVTM and ANQGSEA. This CDR3 contains 12 residues. This chain's CDR3 is CSVEDGADTQYF. DNA of the CDR3: TGCAGCGTTGAAGATGGGGCAGATACGCAGTATTTT.

The CDR3 spells CASSLGRINEQFF. The CDR3 region has the DNA TGTGCCAGCAGCTTAGGTCGTATCAATGAGCAGTTCTTC. This chain uses TRBV7-8 with TRBJ2-1, with D hard to call. The CDR3 sequence is 13 residues long. With 1 base removed from V and 6 bases from J, the gap between germline ends came to 7 bases. Per germline, CDR1 SGHVS and CDR2 FQNEAQ.

This sequence joins TRBV6-6 and TRBJ1-5; D gene uncertain. The CDR3 has 13 amino acids. Germline CDR1 is MNHNY and CDR2 is SVGAGI (reference sequence). Trimming cost V 4 bases and J 7 bases, with 11 bases left between them. The DNA of the CDR3 is TGTGCCAGCAGTTTGAAGGGTGACCAGCCCCAGCATTTT. It is translated as CASSLKGDQPQHF.

The J gene is TRBJ1-4, the V gene TRBV29-1; perhaps TRBD1 as D (5 bases). V lost 7 bases and J lost 4, with 19 bases in between. The length of the CDR3 is 15 residues. Germline loops: CDR1 SQVTM, CDR2 ANQGSEA. CDR3 in amino acids: CSALGSTVSNEKLFF. The CDR3 DNA reads as TGCAGCGCCCTGGGGTCGACAGTTAGTAATGAAAAACTGTTTTTT.

This clone was counted only a few times. V is TRBV29-1 and J is TRBJ2-2; no definite D call. CDR3 length: 12 residues. Germline CDR1 SQVTM, CDR2 ANQGSEA. Deletions cut 2 bases from V and 4 bases from J, with 5 bases between. CDR3 in DNA: TGCAGCGTTGAAAGGGTCACCGGGGAGCTGTTTTTT. This sequence encodes CSVERVTGELFF.

The CDR3 protein is CASSQSGSSTDTQYF. CDR3 in DNA: TGTGCCAGCAGCCAGAGCGGTAGCAGCACAGATACGCAGTATTTT. The chain uses TRBV7-9 and TRBJ2-3; D possibly corresponds to TRBD2 (5 bases). The CDR3 spans 15 residues. Germline lookup yields CDR1 SEHNR and CDR2 FQNEAQ (reference sequence). The germline V and J ends were trimmed by 5 bases and 0 bases, with 12 bases remaining between them. Full variable domain (missing parts from reference TRBV7-9 and TRBJ2-3): DTGVSQNPRHKITKRGQNVTFRCDPISEHNRLYWYRQTLGQGPEFLTYFQNEAQLEKSRLLSDRFSAERPKGSFSTLEIQRTEQGDSAMYLCASSQSGSSTDTQYFGPGTRLTVL.

This clone was recorded a few times. The rearrangement links TRBV29-1 to TRBJ2-5; D may match TRBD1 or TRBD2 (5 bases each). Per the germline V gene, CDR1 is SQVTM and CDR2 is ANQGSEA. V lost 6 bases, J lost 5 bases, and 19 bases lay in between. CDR3 length equals 14 residues. For the CDR3, the DNA is TGCAGCGTCGTGATGGGGGTGCCTTTTGAGACCCAGTACTTC. Translating gives CSVVMGVPFETQYF.

V usage is TRBV15 and J usage is TRBJ2-3; D gene unclear. V was trimmed by 6 bases and J by 6 bases, leaving 16 bases between them. Per germline, CDR1 LNHNV and CDR2 YYDKDF (reference sequence). The CDR3 covers 14 residues. CDR3 coding DNA: TGTGCCACCAGAAAGGAAGGTGTCGGGGATACGCAGTATTTT. The encoded protein is CATRKEGVGDTQYF.

The J gene is TRBJ2-1, the V gene TRBV29-1, with TRBD2 matching 7 bases. Germline V CDR1 and CDR2: SQVTM, ANQGSEA. The CDR3 sequence is 13 residues long. The V and J ends lost 6 bases and 0 bases, in that order; junction bases with no gene match: 2. CDR3 in amino acids: CSVAGISYNEQFF. The CDR3 DNA is TGCAGCGTAGCGGGGATCTCCTACAATGAGCAGTTCTTC.

The sample holds a few counts of this clone. The chain recombines TRBV4-1 with TRBJ1-1; no reliable D call. V lost 4 bases, J lost 6 bases, and 18 bases lay in between. The CDR3 contains 15 residues. Germline V gene data show CDR1 as MGHRA and CDR2 as YSYEKL. The CDR3 protein is CASSREGGISPEAFF. CDR3 bases: TGCGCCAGCAGCCGCGAGGGAGGGATATCGCCTGAAGCTTTCTTT.

This clone came up once. The DNA for the CDR3 is TGCGCCAGCAGCCAACCGGGACAGGGTGACAATGAGCAGTTCTTC. This encodes CASSQPGQGDNEQFF. The chain employs TRBV4-1 and TRBJ2-1; 9 bases are a match to TRBD1. The CDR3 covers 15 residues. Germline values: CDR1 MGHRA, CDR2 YSYEKL. Trimming cost V 2 bases and J 5 bases; bases outside gene matches: 4.

The chain combines TRBV30 with TRBJ1-6, with D possibly TRBD1 on 5 matching bases. This CDR3 has 12 amino acids. Deletions cut 8 bases from V and 6 bases from J, with 11 bases between. Germline CDR1 GTSNPN, CDR2 SVGIG (reference sequence). CDR3 in amino acids: CALGRLNSPLHF. CDR3 bases: TGTGCCCTGGGGCGACTTAATTCACCCCTCCACTTT.

DNA of the CDR3: TGTGCCAGCAGTTTAAGTGGCAGAAATTCACCCCTCCACTTT. It is translated as CASSLSGRNSPLHF. The gene calls are TRBV27 and TRBJ1-6; D uncertain. Trimming removed 2 bases at V and 7 bases at J, with 9 bases between. The CDR3 spans 14 residues. Germline CDR1 MNHEY, CDR2 SMNVEV (reference sequence).

The chain has TRBV27 and TRBJ1-6; no firm D call. V lost 4 bases and J 10 bases, leaving 8 bases between the germline ends. Germline V gene data show CDR1 as MNHEY and CDR2 as SMNVEV (reference sequence). This CDR3 is 12 amino acids long. Here the CDR3 reads CASSSTESPLHF. The CDR3 bases are TGTGCCAGCAGTTCAACCGAATCACCCCTCCACTTT.